Ten or more counts support the clone carrying this TCR beta chain. The antigen remains unidentified. CD8+CD57+ cell expansion had been shown by flow cytometry in patients chosen for sequencing. A severe acquired aplastic anemia diagnosis applied to all patients. Genomic DNA constituted the template upon which TCR beta VDJ and CDR3 profiling was performed. TCRdb redid the calling of the reads with MiXCR, one entry per CDR3 protein. The profile covers 200,000 to 250,000 distinct CDR3 sequences, with around 46% appearing a single time and 7.8% taken by the ten largest. The data are from a study of CD8+CD57+ T cells in acquired aplastic anemia. Overall study: Quantities of DNA derived from sorted CD4+ and CD8+ cells averaged approximately 3.5 ug.

Notes on the study in general: Significance was not reached for CD8+ Simpson's diversity between patients and controls. There were approximately 27 CD8+ CDR3 sequences that occurred in both patients and controls.

Per germline, CDR1 LGHDT and CDR2 YNNKEL (reference sequence). The CDR3 is 15 amino acids. V was cut by 0 bases and J by 4 bases, with 12 bases left in between. The chain employs TRBV3-1 and TRBJ2-5, with D possibly TRBD2 on 5 matching bases. The sample was sorted CD4+, CD8+, or CD8+CD57+ T cells (not recorded which) from PBMCs. This TCR derives from a human donor with aplastic anemia. CDR3 amino acids: CASSQEGLAIETQYF. The CDR3 DNA follows: TGTGCCAGCAGCCAAGAAGGCTTAGCGATAGAGACCCAGTACTTC.